The 6 T cell receptor beta chains listed next were all sequenced from one sample in a study of technical replicates of blood from a handful of donors. Using immunoSEQ multiplex PCR, the repertoire was profiled, and TCRdb retains in-frame clones only, with some absent. The sample consists of about 83,000 clones, around 92% of them appearing once. Sequenced sample: T cells isolated from PBMCs. The receptors shown here come from a human donor in good health.

This chain connects TRBV21-1 to TRBJ1-5. TRBV21-1 is a recognized pseudogene. This CDR3 spans 15 amino acids. CDR3: CASSTRRGGNQPQHF. The CDR3 nucleotides are TGTGCCAGCAGCACCCGGAGGGGCGGGAATCAGCCCCAGCATTTT.

This CDR3 reads CASSLWTSEGNEQFF. The CDR3, as DNA: TGTGCCAGCAGCTTATGGACTAGCGAGGGTAATGAGCAGTTCTTC. The chain joins TRBV13 to TRBJ2-1; 9 bases match TRBD2. J was trimmed by 7 bases and V by 2 bases; bases with no gene match: 6. The CDR3 runs to 15 residues. Germline V gives CDR1 PRHDT, CDR2 FYEKMQ (reference sequence).

The chain employs TRBV7-8 and TRBJ2-2; TRBD2 matches 10 bases. V was pared by 5 bases and J by 7 bases, with 16 bases of the junction left unmatched. The CDR3 sequence is 18 residues long. Germline-derived CDR1 and CDR2 are SGHVS and FQNEAQ. The CDR3 reads CASSPRVGAGGPGGELFF. CDR3 bases: TGTGCCAGCAGCCCTAGGGTGGGAGCGGGGGGGCCCGGCGGGGAGCTGTTTTTT. Full variable domain (rest looked up from reference TRBV7-8 and TRBJ2-2): GAGVSQSPRYKVAKRGQDVALRCDPISGHVSLFWYQQALGQGPEFLTYFQNEAQLDKSGLPSDRFFAERPEGSVSTLKIQRTQQEDSAVYLCASSPRVGAGGPGGELFFGEGSRLTVL.

This chain links TRBV4-1 with TRBJ1-5; a possible D gene is TRBD1 (6 bases). V dropped 4 bases and J dropped 0 bases, with 13 bases sitting between them. Germline V gene data show CDR1 as MGHRA and CDR2 as YSYEKL. The CDR3 sequence is 16 residues long. DNA of the CDR3: TGCGCCAGCAGCCTTAGACAGGATTATAGCAATCAGCCCCAGCATTTT. Translated, it gives CASSLRQDYSNQPQHF.

The rearrangement joins TRBV7-6 to TRBJ1-4; TRBD1 agrees at 7 bases. The CDR3 sequence is 15 residues long. The V and J ends lost 1 base and 6 bases, in that order; junction bases with no gene match: 5. Germline V lookup: CDR1 SGHVS, CDR2 FNYEAQ. DNA for the CDR3: TGTGCCAGCAGCTTAGGTGGCAGGGGGTATGAAAAACTGTTTTTT. This encodes CASSLGGRGYEKLFF.

The genes are TRBV5-6 and TRBJ2-7, with 7 bases that match TRBD1. CDR1 is SGHDT and CDR2 is YYEEEE in the germline V gene. Trimming removed 3 bases from V and 2 bases from J; junction bases left unmatched: 8. The CDR3 is made up of 15 amino acids. The CDR3, as DNA: TGTGCCAGCAGCTCGGCCGCCGGGACAGCCTACGAGCAGTACTTC. Translating gives CASSSAAGTAYEQYF.